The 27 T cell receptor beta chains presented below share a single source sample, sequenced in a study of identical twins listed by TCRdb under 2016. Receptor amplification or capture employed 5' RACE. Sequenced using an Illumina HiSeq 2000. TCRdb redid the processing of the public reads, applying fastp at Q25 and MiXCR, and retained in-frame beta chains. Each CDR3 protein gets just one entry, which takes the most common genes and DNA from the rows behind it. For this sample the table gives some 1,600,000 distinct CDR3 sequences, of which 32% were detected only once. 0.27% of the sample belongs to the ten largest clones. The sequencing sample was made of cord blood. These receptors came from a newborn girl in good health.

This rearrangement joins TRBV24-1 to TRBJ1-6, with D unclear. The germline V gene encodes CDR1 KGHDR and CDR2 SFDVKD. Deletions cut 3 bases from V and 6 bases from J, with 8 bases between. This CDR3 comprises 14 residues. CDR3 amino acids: CATSDPRRNSPLHF. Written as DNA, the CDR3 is TGTGCCACCAGTGATCCGCGGCGTAATTCACCCCTCCACTTT.

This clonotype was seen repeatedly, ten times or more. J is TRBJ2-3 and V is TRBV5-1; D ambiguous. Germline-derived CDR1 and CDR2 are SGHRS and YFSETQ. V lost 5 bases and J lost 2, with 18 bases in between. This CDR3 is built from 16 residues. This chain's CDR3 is CASSPKPSALTDTQYF. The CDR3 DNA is TGCGCCAGCAGTCCGAAACCAAGCGCGCTCACAGATACGCAGTATTTT.

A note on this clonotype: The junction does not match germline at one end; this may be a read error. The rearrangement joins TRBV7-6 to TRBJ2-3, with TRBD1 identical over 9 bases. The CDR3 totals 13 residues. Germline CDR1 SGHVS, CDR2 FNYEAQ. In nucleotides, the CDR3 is TGTGCCAGCATTGGACAGGGGTCAGATATGCAGTATTTT. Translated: CASIGQGSDMQYF. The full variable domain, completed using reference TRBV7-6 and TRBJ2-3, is GAGVSQSPRYKVTKRGQDVALRCDPISGHVSLYWYRQALGQGPEFLTYFNYEAQQDKSGLPNDRFSAERPEGSISTLTIQRTEQRDSAMYRCASIGQGSDMQYFGPGTRLTVL.

CDR3 amino acids: CASSSSTGWETQYF. The CDR3 DNA is TGCGCCAGCAGCTCCTCTACGGGATGGGAGACCCAGTACTTC. The chain combines TRBV5-1 with TRBJ2-5, with a weak D call TRBD2 (5 bases). Germline lookup yields CDR1 SGHRS and CDR2 YFSETQ. The V end lost 3 bases, the J end lost 5 bases, and 14 bases lay between the germline ends. This CDR3 is 14 amino acids long.

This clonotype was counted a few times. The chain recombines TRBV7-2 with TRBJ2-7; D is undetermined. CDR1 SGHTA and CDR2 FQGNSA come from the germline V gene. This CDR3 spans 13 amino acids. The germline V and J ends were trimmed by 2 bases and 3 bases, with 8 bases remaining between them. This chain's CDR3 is CASSLLGFYEQYF. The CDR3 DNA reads TGTGCCAGCAGCTTACTAGGCTTCTACGAGCAGTACTTC.

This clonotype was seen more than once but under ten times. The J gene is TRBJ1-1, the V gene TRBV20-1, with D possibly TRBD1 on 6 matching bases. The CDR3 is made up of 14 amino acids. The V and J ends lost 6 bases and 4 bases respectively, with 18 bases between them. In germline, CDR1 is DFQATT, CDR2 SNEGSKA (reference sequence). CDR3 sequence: CSALGAGAGTEAFF. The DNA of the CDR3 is TGCAGTGCCCTAGGGGCAGGGGCTGGCACTGAAGCTTTCTTT.

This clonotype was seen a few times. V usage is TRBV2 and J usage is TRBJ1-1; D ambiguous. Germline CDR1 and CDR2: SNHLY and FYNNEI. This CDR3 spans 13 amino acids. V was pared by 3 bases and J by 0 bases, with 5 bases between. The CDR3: CASSDDVNTEAFF. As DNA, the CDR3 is TGTGCCAGCAGTGACGACGTGAACACTGAAGCTTTCTTT.

DNA of the CDR3: TGTGCCAGCAGCTTAGGACGAGGGACTAACTATGGCTACACCTTC. As protein: CASSLGRGTNYGYTF. This chain joins TRBV7-2 and TRBJ1-2; D unclear. This CDR3 has 15 residues. Trimming took 1 base from V and 0 from J, leaving 9 bases between them. Germline-derived CDR1 and CDR2 are SGHTA and FQGNSA.

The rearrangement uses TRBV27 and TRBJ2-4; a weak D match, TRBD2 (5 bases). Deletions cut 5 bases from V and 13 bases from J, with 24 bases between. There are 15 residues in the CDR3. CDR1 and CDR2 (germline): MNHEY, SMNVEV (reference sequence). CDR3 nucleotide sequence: TGTGCCAGCAGTCCGCTCGTCGGAGGCGACAATGAGCAGTACTTC. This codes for CASSPLVGGDNEQYF.

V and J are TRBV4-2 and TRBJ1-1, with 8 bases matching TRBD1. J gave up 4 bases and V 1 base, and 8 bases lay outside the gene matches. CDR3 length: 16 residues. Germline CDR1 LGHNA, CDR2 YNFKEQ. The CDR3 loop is CASSQAAGGRGTEAFF. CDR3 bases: TGTGCCAGCAGCCAAGCCGCAGGGGGCAGGGGCACTGAAGCTTTCTTT.

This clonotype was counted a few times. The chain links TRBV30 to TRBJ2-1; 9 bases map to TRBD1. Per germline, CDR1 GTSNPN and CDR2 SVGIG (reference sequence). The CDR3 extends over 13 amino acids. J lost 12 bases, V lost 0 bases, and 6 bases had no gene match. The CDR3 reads CAWSVRDRALQFF. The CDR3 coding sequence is TGTGCCTGGAGTGTGCGGGACAGGGCTTTGCAGTTCTTC.

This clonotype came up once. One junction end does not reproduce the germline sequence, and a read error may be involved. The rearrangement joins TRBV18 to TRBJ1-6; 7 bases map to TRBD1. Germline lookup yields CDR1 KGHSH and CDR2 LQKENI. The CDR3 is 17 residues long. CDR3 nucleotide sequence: TGTGTCAGCTCACGTAAACAGGGGAATGCCTATAATTCACCCCTCCACTTT. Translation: CVSSRKQGNAYNSPLHF.

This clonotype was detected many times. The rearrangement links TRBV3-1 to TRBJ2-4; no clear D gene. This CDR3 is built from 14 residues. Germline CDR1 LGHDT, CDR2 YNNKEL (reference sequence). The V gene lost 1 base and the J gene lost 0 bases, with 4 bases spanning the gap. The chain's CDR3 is CASSQVIAKNIQYF. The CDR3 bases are TGTGCCAGCAGCCAAGTCATAGCCAAAAACATTCAGTACTTC. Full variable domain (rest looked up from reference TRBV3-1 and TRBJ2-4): DTAVSQTPKYLVTQMGNDKSIKCEQNLGHDTMYWYKQDSKKFLKIMFSYNNKELIINETVPNRFSPKSPDKAHLNLHINSLELGDSAVYFCASSQVIAKNIQYFGAGTRLSVL.

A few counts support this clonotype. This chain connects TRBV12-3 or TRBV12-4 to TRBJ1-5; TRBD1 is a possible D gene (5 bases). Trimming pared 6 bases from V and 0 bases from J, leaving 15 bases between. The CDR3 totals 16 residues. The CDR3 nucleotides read TGTGCCAGCAGCCCTCGGACATCCTATAGCAATCAGCCCCAGCATTTT. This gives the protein CASSPRTSYSNQPQHF.

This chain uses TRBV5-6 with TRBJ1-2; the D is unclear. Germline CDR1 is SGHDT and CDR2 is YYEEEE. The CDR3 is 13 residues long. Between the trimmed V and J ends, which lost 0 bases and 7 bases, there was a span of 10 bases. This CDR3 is CASSLGTLGGYTF. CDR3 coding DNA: TGTGCCAGCAGCTTGGGGACCTTGGGTGGCTACACCTTC.

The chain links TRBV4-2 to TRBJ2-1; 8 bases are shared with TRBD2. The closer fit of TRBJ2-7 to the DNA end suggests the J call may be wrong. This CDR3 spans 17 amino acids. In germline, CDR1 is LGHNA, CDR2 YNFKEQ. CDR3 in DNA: TGTGCCAGCAGCCAAGTCGGAGTAGCGGGGCACTACAATGAGCAGTACTTC. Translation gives CASSQVGVAGHYNEQYF.

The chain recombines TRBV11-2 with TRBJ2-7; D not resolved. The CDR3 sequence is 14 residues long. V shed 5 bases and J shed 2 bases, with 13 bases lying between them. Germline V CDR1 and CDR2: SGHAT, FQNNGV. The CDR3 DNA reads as TGTGCCAGCAGCCCGTTGGAGAGTCCCTACGAGCAGTACTTC. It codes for CASSPLESPYEQYF.

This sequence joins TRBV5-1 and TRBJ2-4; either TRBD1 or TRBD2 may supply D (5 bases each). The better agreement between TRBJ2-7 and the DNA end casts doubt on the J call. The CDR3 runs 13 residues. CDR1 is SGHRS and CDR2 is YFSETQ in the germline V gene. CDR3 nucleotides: TGCGCCATTCCGGCCAGCCCGAGGGGCGAGCAGTACTTC. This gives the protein CAIPASPRGEQYF.

CDR3 region: CSARDLWTEAFF. The CDR3 nucleotides read TGCAGTGCTAGAGATTTGTGGACTGAAGCTTTCTTT. The J gene is TRBJ1-1, the V gene TRBV20-1; D gene ambiguous. Trimming shortened V by 0 bases and J by 5 bases, and 7 bases separated the two germline ends. CDR3 size: 12 residues. Germline loops: CDR1 DFQATT, CDR2 SNEGSKA (reference sequence).

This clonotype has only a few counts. The DNA for the CDR3 is TGTGCCAGCAGTGAAAACCTACAGGGTCAGCCCCAGCATTTT. It encodes CASSENLQGQPQHF. The chain uses TRBV25-1 and TRBJ1-5, with D perhaps matching TRBD1 (6 bases). The V and J ends lost 2 bases and 6 bases respectively, with 11 bases between them. The CDR3 totals 14 residues. Germline CDR1 reads MGHDK; CDR2 reads SYGVNS.

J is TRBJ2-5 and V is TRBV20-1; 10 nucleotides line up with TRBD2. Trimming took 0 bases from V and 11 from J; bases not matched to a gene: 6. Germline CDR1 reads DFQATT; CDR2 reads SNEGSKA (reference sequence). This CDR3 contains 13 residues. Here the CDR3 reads CSARDGTSDEQYF. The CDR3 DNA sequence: TGCAGTGCTAGAGATGGGACTAGCGATGAGCAGTACTTC.

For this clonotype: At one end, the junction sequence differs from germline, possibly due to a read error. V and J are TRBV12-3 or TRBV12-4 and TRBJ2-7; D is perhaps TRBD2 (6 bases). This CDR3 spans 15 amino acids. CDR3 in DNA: TGTGCCGGCAGTCCCTCCGGGACTCGATCCTACGAGCAGTACTTC. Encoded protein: CAGSPSGTRSYEQYF.

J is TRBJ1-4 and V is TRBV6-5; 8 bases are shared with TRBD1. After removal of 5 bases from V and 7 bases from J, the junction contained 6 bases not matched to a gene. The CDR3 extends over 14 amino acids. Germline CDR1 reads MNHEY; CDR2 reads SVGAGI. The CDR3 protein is CASSVDRESEKLFF. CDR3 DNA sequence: TGTGCCAGCAGTGTGGACAGGGAAAGTGAAAAACTGTTTTTT.

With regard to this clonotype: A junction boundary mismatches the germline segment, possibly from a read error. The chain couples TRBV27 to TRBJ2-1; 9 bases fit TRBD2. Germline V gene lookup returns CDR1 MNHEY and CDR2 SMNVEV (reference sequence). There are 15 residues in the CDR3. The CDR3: CAGSLSGGPSGEQFF. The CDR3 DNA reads TGTGCCGGCAGTTTGAGCGGGGGGCCATCTGGTGAGCAGTTCTTC.

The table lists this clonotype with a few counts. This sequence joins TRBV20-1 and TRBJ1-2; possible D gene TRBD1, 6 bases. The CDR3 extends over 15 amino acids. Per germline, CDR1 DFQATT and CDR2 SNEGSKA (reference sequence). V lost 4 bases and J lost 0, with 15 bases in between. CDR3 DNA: TGCAGTGCTACTCGGGGGGCGGGAGCTAACTATGGCTACACCTTC. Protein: CSATRGAGANYGYTF.

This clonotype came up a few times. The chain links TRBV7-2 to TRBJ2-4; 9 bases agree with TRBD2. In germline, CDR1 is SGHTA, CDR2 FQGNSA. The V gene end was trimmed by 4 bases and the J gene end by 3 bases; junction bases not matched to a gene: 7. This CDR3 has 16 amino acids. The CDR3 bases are TGTGCCAGCAGCTCTGTAGCGGGAGTAGTCAAAAACATTCAGTACTTC. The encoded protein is CASSSVAGVVKNIQYF.

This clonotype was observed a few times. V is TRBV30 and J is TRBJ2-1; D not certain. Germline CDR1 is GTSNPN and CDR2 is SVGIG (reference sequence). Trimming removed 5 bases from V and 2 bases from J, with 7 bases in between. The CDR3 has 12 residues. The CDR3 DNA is TGTGCCTGGGCCCCCACCTACAATGAGCAGTTCTTC. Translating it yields CAWAPTYNEQFF.